This T cell receptor (beta chain) was identified during a study of cytotoxic CD8 clonotypes in ibrutinib-treated CLL. General study findings and limits: Clonality at baseline surpassed age-matched healthy donors and tracked circulating CD8+ T-cell counts.

This clone was seen a handful of times. What it recognizes is unknown. Data came from immunoSEQ multiplex PCR; TCRdb stores just in-frame clones and leaves some out. Found here are 250,000 to 350,000 clones, roughly three quarters of them singletons; the top ten hold roughly 5%. V lost 0 bases and J 6 bases, leaving 13 bases between the germline ends. The CDR3 loop spans 14 amino acids. Germline V lookup: CDR1 SGHRS, CDR2 YFSETQ. Sequencing was performed on PBMCs, taken at disease progression, from a patient treated with ibrutinib. The rearrangement uses TRBV5-1 and TRBJ2-7; maybe TRBD1 (6 bases). The TCR was taken from a human donor with chronic lymphocytic leukemia. The CDR3 DNA follows: TGCGCCAGCAGCTTGGAGTACAGGGCGGTCGAGCAGTACTTC. Amino acid sequence: CASSLEYRAVEQYF.